The 32 T cell receptor beta chains reported below all come from one sample, sequenced in a study of cytomegalovirus exposure and HLA in healthy donors. The PCR employed 60 Vbeta primers together with 13 Jbeta primers. The protocol was immunoSEQ multiplex PCR, while the TCRdb copy is restricted to in-frame clones and leaves out a portion. Among 120,000 or so clones listed, around 85% were seen once. The sample consisted of PBMCs. These receptors came from a man younger than 30 in good health and CMV-seropositive.

This clone was detected once. The V gene is TRBV6-5, the J gene TRBJ2-7; TRBD1 aligns across 7 bases. Germline V CDR1 and CDR2: MNHEY, SVGAGI. With V trimmed by 5 bases and J by 11 bases, 6 bases remained unmatched. The CDR3 has 11 residues. This CDR3 reads CASSRQGSEYF. For the CDR3, the DNA is TGTGCCAGCAGTCGACAGGGATCTGAGTACTTC.

The genes are TRBV2 and TRBJ2-2, with D maybe TRBD2 (6 bases). Germline lookup yields CDR1 SNHLY and CDR2 FYNNEI. This CDR3 spans 12 amino acids. V gave up 3 bases and J gave up 9 bases, with 8 bases separating them. The CDR3 sequence: CASSDRGRELFF. For the CDR3, the DNA is TGTGCCAGCAGTGACCGGGGGAGGGAGCTGTTTTTT.

CDR3 bases: TGTGCCAGCAGCTTGTACACCTACGAGCAGTACTTC. Its protein is CASSLYTYEQYF. J is TRBJ2-7 and V is TRBV7-9; D unclear. This CDR3 has 12 amino acids. V lost 3 bases and J lost 2, with 5 bases in between. Per germline, CDR1 SEHNR and CDR2 FQNEAQ (reference sequence).

The chain carries TRBV2 and TRBJ2-1, with a tentative D call TRBD2 (5 bases). Germline V gives CDR1 SNHLY, CDR2 FYNNEI. V was clipped by 4 bases and J by 6 bases, with 10 bases between them. CDR3 length: 13 residues. The CDR3 reads CASSVLTSNEQFF. CDR3 DNA sequence: TGTGCCAGCAGTGTTTTAACTAGCAATGAGCAGTTCTTC.

This clone appeared a few times. The V call is TRBV19, the J call TRBJ1-6; 7 bases map to TRBD1. Germline V gives CDR1 LNHDA, CDR2 SQIVND (reference sequence). CDR3 size: 17 residues. With 3 bases clipped from V and 6 bases from J, the junction kept 11 bases outside the gene matches. The CDR3 DNA reads as TGTGCCAGTAGTATCAGGGACCAGGGGGTGAGTAATTCACCCCTCCACTTT. It codes for CASSIRDQGVSNSPLHF.

As regards this clone: It differs at one base from a far larger clone, so likely a read error. For the CDR3, the DNA is TGTGCCATCTCCGGGACAGGGTCCTACGAGCAGTACTTC. Amino acids: CAISGTGSYEQYF. V gene TRBV6-6 combines with J gene TRBJ2-7, with 9 bases matching TRBD1. With V trimmed by 10 bases and J by 1 base, 5 bases remained unmatched. The CDR3 extends over 13 amino acids. Germline V CDR1 and CDR2: MNHNY, SVGAGI (reference sequence).

This clone was found a few times. The chain joins TRBV5-4 to TRBJ1-1; 12 nucleotides agree with TRBD1. V trimming: 3 bases; J trimming: 5 bases; junction bases outside the gene matches: 2. The CDR3 is 14 amino acids. Germline V gene lookup returns CDR1 SGHNT and CDR2 YYREEE (reference sequence). Written as DNA, the CDR3 is TGTGCCAGCAGCTGGGGACAGGGGGCAACTGAAGCTTTCTTT. Protein product: CASSWGQGATEAFF.

A word on this clone: One junction end disagrees with the germline gene, perhaps due to a read error. The V and J genes are TRBV7-9 and TRBJ1-4; 7 bases agree with TRBD1. Looked up from germline, CDR1 is SEHNR and CDR2 is FQNEAQ (reference sequence). This CDR3 has 15 residues. CDR3 protein: CSSSLVGTANEKLFF. The CDR3 bases are TGTTCCAGCAGCTTAGTGGGGACAGCAAATGAAAAACTGTTTTTT.

The V and J genes are TRBV29-1 and TRBJ1-3, with TRBD1 matching 9 bases. The germline gives CDR1 SQVTM, CDR2 ANQGSEA. The CDR3 sequence is 17 residues long. V lost 6 bases to trimming and J lost 6 bases; unmatched junction nucleotides: 18. The CDR3 nucleotides are TGCAGCGTGCGGCCACTGACAGGGGGGTTAATGGAAAACACCATATATTTT. Its protein product is CSVRPLTGGLMENTIYF.

This chain links TRBV9 with TRBJ2-3; TRBD2 is a possible D gene (6 bases). Trimming took 5 bases from V and 5 from J, leaving 15 bases between them. Germline CDR1 reads SGDLS; CDR2 reads YYNGEE. This CDR3 has 14 residues. The CDR3 region has the DNA TGTGCCAGCAGTCAGGGACTGGGGGTAGATACGCAGTATTTT. Protein product: CASSQGLGVDTQYF. The full variable domain, rest sourced from reference TRBV9 and TRBJ2-3, is DSGVTQTPKHLITATGQRVTLRCSPRSGDLSVYWYQQSLDQGLQFLIQYYNGEERAKGNILERFSAQQFPDLHSELNLSSLELGDSALYFCASSQGLGVDTQYFGPGTRLTVL.

This clone was recorded only once. The chain couples TRBV27 to TRBJ2-1; 12 nucleotides align to TRBD2. The CDR3 is 17 amino acids. The germline gives CDR1 MNHEY, CDR2 SMNVEV (reference sequence). The trim removed 3 bases at V and 0 bases at J, leaving 3 bases unmatched. The CDR3 region is CASSFGLAGNSYNEQFF. CDR3 sequence (DNA): TGTGCCAGCAGTTTCGGACTAGCGGGGAACTCCTACAATGAGCAGTTCTTC.

This clone appeared a few times. The chain recombines TRBV5-6 with TRBJ1-2, with TRBD1 as a possible D gene (5 bases). Germline CDR1 and CDR2: SGHDT and YYEEEE. V was shortened by 0 bases and J by 6 bases, with 15 bases between the two germline ends. The length of the CDR3 is 15 residues. The CDR3 is CASSLGTRWVDGYTF. The CDR3 nucleotides are TGTGCCAGCAGCTTGGGGACAAGATGGGTAGATGGCTACACCTTC.

CDR3 region: CASSGDWIETQYF. CDR3 nucleotides: TGCGCCAGCAGTGGGGACTGGATAGAGACCCAGTACTTC. The chain has TRBV10-1 and TRBJ2-5; D is possibly TRBD2 (6 bases). V lost 4 bases to trimming and J lost 4 bases, with 10 bases between them. Germline lookup yields CDR1 WNHNN and CDR2 SYGVQD (reference sequence). The length of the CDR3 is 13 residues.

V gene TRBV7-8 combines with J gene TRBJ2-2; 9 bases align to TRBD1. J gave up 6 bases and V 5 bases, and 7 bases lay outside the gene matches. This CDR3 comprises 15 residues. Per the germline V gene, CDR1 is SGHVS and CDR2 is FQNEAQ. The CDR3 region is CASSAGTGLPGELFF. CDR3 DNA: TGTGCCAGCAGCGCCGGGACAGGGTTACCCGGGGAGCTGTTTTTT. The variable domain in full, with the rest retrieved from reference TRBV7-8 and TRBJ2-2, is GAGVSQSPRYKVAKRGQDVALRCDPISGHVSLFWYQQALGQGPEFLTYFQNEAQLDKSGLPSDRFFAERPEGSVSTLKIQRTQQEDSAVYLCASSAGTGLPGELFFGEGSRLTVL.

The chain employs TRBV30 and TRBJ1-1, with TRBD1 matching over 7 bases. Trimming took 4 bases from V and 0 from J; bases not matched to a gene: 2. Germline assignment: CDR1 GTSNPN and CDR2 SVGIG (reference sequence). CDR3 length: 13 residues. The DNA of the CDR3 is TGTGCCTGGAACAGGGGAATGAACACTGAAGCTTTCTTT. It yields the protein CAWNRGMNTEAFF.

The chain links TRBV5-1 to TRBJ2-5; the match to TRBD2 covers 10 bases. V was clipped by 6 bases and J by 4 bases; unmatched bases: 6. Germline V lookup: CDR1 SGHRS, CDR2 YFSETQ. The CDR3 spans 14 residues. The CDR3 region has the DNA TGCGCCAGCACTCTAGCGGGGGCTTCAGAGACCCAGTACTTC. This codes for CASTLAGASETQYF.

This chain links TRBV28 with TRBJ1-1; D gene ambiguous. Germline V gives CDR1 MDHEN, CDR2 SYDVKM. This CDR3 contains 15 residues. Trimming removed 3 bases from V and 7 bases from J, with 18 bases in between. For the CDR3, the DNA is TGTGCCAGCAGTTTGGGTCCGGGAGATATATTTGAAGCTTTCTTT. It encodes CASSLGPGDIFEAFF.

The gene calls are TRBV5-6 and TRBJ2-2; TRBD1 agrees at 9 bases. Losses at the gene ends were 5 bases for V and 1 base for J; bases not matched to a gene: 6. CDR3 length: 16 residues. Germline loops: CDR1 SGHDT, CDR2 YYEEEE. The CDR3 DNA is TGTGCCAGCAGTCCGGACAGGGGCTTGAACACCGGGGAGCTGTTTTTT. Translation: CASSPDRGLNTGELFF. Full variable domain (outside the CDR3, taken from reference TRBV5-6 and TRBJ2-2): DAGVTQSPTHLIKTRGQQVTLRCSPKSGHDTVSWYQQALGQGPQFIFQYYEEEERQRGNFPDRFSGHQFPNYSSELNVNALLLGDSALYLCASSPDRGLNTGELFFGEGSRLTVL.

This clone was counted between two and nine times. J is TRBJ2-7 and V is TRBV4-3, with no clear D. Germline V gives CDR1 LGHNA, CDR2 YSLEER. With 1 base removed from V and 0 bases from J, the gap between germline ends came to 10 bases. CDR3 size: 15 residues. CDR3 loop: CASSQVFESSYEQYF. Written as DNA, the CDR3 is TGCGCCAGCAGCCAAGTTTTCGAGAGCTCCTACGAGCAGTACTTC.

This clone has more than one count but fewer than ten. V is TRBV9 and J is TRBJ2-2, with a possible D match to TRBD2 (5 bases). The germline V and J ends were trimmed by 3 bases and 6 bases, with 15 bases remaining between them. Germline V gene lookup returns CDR1 SGDLS and CDR2 YYNGEE. The CDR3 totals 15 residues. The chain's CDR3 is CASSGSDPRAGELFF. The CDR3 DNA follows: TGTGCCAGCAGCGGATCGGACCCGAGGGCCGGGGAGCTGTTTTTT.

The chain carries TRBV5-6 and TRBJ2-5, with 10 bases matching TRBD2. Trimming took 1 base from V and 5 from J; bases not matched to a gene: 5. Germline CDR1 SGHDT, CDR2 YYEEEE. The CDR3 is 15 residues long. The CDR3 sequence is CASSLPAGGLETQYF. The DNA for the CDR3 is TGTGCCAGCAGCTTGCCAGCGGGGGGGCTGGAGACCCAGTACTTC.

The rearrangement joins TRBV5-6 to TRBJ2-4; a weak D match, TRBD2 (5 bases). Germline-derived CDR1 and CDR2 are SGHDT and YYEEEE. The CDR3 sequence is 16 residues long. The V end was cut by 0 bases, the J end by 1 base, with 11 bases between. The CDR3 reads CASSLGVSGAKNIQYF. The CDR3 DNA is TGTGCCAGCAGCTTGGGAGTGTCGGGGGCCAAAAACATTCAGTACTTC.

This clone showed up just once. V usage is TRBV5-4 and J usage is TRBJ1-3; TRBD1 matches at 7 bases. Trimming at V came to 3 bases and at J to 2 bases, leaving 8 bases not matched to a gene. CDR3 length equals 16 residues. CDR1 is SGHNT, CDR2 YYREEE, per germline (reference sequence). The CDR3 loop reads CASSSITGAPGNTIYF. As DNA, the CDR3 is TGTGCCAGCAGCTCGATAACAGGGGCTCCTGGAAACACCATATATTTT.

This rearrangement joins TRBV6-6 to TRBJ1-2, with 9 bases that match TRBD1. The CDR3 is made up of 14 amino acids. CDR1 MNHNY and CDR2 SVGAGI come from the germline V gene (reference sequence). V gave up 6 bases and J gave up 7 bases; unmatched junction bases: 9. CDR3 DNA: TGTGCCAGCAGCCCAGGACAGGGGTCTACTGGCTACACCTTC. Its translation: CASSPGQGSTGYTF.

The V gene is TRBV7-2, the J gene TRBJ1-2; D is ambiguous. The V gene's germline CDR1 is SGHTA and CDR2 FQGNSA. Trimming removed 5 bases from V and 5 bases from J, with 18 bases in between. The CDR3 has 15 amino acids. The CDR3 protein is CASSPEGRRTYGYTF. CDR3 DNA: TGTGCCAGCAGCCCCGAGGGTCGCCGAACTTATGGCTACACCTTC.

There are a few counts of this clone. This chain links TRBV7-2 with TRBJ2-1; D ambiguous. The germline V gene has CDR1 SGHTA and CDR2 FQGNSA. V lost 3 bases and J lost 12, with 15 bases in between. The CDR3 consists of 13 residues. CDR3 in amino acids: CASSFERKTGQFF. DNA of the CDR3: TGTGCCAGCAGCTTCGAGCGCAAGACGGGGCAGTTCTTC.

The table lists this clone with a count of one. V and J are TRBV10-3 and TRBJ2-5; unclear D gene. The CDR3 runs 13 residues. V lost 2 bases and J lost 1, with 5 bases in between. From germline, CDR1 is ENHRY and CDR2 SYGVKD. The CDR3 spells CAISEVVQETQYF. CDR3 nucleotides: TGTGCCATCAGTGAGGTAGTCCAAGAGACCCAGTACTTC.

About this clone itself: Other DNA sequences in the sample encode the same CDR3. The chain uses TRBV5-1 and TRBJ2-2; D remains ambiguous. Germline CDR1 and CDR2: SGHRS and YFSETQ. V dropped 0 bases and J dropped 0 bases, with 3 bases sitting between them. This CDR3 region has 14 residues. The CDR3 spells CASSLGANTGELFF. The CDR3 nucleotides are TGCGCCAGCAGCTTGGGAGCGAACACCGGGGAGCTGTTTTTT.

This clone was detected a few times. The chain couples TRBV25-1 to TRBJ2-7, with 8 bases fitting TRBD2. CDR1 is MGHDK and CDR2 is SYGVNS in the germline V gene. V lost 4 bases, J lost 3 bases, and 8 bases stayed unmatched. The CDR3 has 15 residues. CDR3 in amino acids: CASSGTSNGNYEQYF. DNA of the CDR3: TGTGCCAGCAGTGGGACTAGCAATGGGAACTACGAGCAGTACTTC.

This clone was found a few times. The chain employs TRBV7-8 and TRBJ1-2; 10 bases align to TRBD1. Germline CDR1 and CDR2: SGHVS and FQNEAQ. The junction had 11 bases not matched to a gene; V was cut back by 3 bases and J by 7 bases. The CDR3 runs to 16 residues. The CDR3 sequence is CASSFGETGGLGGYTF. Written as DNA, the CDR3 is TGTGCCAGCAGCTTTGGGGAGACAGGGGGCTTAGGTGGCTACACCTTC.

This clone was seen a handful of times. The chain couples TRBV6-5 to TRBJ1-4; TRBD1 matches at 7 bases. The CDR3 totals 13 residues. V trimming: 6 bases; J trimming: 8 bases; junction bases outside the gene matches: 6. Germline V gene data show CDR1 as MNHEY and CDR2 as SVGAGI. CDR3 in amino acids: CASSGDREEKLFF. The CDR3 nucleotides are TGTGCCAGCAGCGGAGACAGGGAAGAAAAACTGTTTTTT.

The V gene is TRBV5-6, the J gene TRBJ1-5; 7 nucleotides align to TRBD1. The V segment lost 4 bases and the J segment 8 bases; nucleotides outside the gene matches: 12. This CDR3 has 15 residues. Per the germline V gene, CDR1 is SGHDT and CDR2 is YYEEEE. In DNA, the CDR3 is TGTGCCAGCAGCATTGGTAGGGGGCAAGGTAAGCCCCAGCATTTT. Its protein product is CASSIGRGQGKPQHF.